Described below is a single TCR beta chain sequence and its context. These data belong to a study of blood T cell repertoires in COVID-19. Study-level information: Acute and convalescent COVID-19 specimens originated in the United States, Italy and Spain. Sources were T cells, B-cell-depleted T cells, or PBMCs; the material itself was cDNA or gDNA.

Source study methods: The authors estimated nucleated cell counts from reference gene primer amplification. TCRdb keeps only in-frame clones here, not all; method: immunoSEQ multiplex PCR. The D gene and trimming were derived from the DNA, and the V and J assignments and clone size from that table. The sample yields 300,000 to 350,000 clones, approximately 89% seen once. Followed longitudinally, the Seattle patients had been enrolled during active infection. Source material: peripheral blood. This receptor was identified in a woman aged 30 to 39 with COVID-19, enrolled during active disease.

CDR3 residues: CASSTGGGGNTEAFF. CDR3 DNA: TGTGCCAGCAGTACAGGGGGCGGTGGGAACACTGAAGCTTTCTTT. The chain recombines TRBV6-2 or TRBV6-3 with TRBJ1-1, with 9 nucleotides matching TRBD1. Germline CDR1 reads MNHEY; CDR2 reads SVGEGT. This CDR3 contains 15 residues. The ends lost 5 bases at V and 1 base at J; junction bases unmatched: 5.